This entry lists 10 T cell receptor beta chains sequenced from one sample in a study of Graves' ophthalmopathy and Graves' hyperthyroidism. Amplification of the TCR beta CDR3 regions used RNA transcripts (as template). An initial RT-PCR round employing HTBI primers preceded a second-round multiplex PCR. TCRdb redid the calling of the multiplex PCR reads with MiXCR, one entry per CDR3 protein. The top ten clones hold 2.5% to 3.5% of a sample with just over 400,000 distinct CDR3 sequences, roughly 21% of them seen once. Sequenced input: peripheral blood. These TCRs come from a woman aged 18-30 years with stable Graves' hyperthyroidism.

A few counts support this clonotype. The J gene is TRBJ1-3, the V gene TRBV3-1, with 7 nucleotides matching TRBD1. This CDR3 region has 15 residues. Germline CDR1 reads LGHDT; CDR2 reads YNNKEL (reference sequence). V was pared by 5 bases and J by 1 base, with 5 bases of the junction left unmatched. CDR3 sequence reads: CASSADRESGNTIYF. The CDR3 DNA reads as TGTGCCAGCAGCGCCGACAGGGAATCTGGAAACACCATATATTTT. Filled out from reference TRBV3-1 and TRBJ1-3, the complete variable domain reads DTAVSQTPKYLVTQMGNDKSIKCEQNLGHDTMYWYKQDSKKFLKIMFSYNNKELIINETVPNRFSPKSPDKAHLNLHINSLELGDSAVYFCASSADRESGNTIYFGEGSWLTVV.

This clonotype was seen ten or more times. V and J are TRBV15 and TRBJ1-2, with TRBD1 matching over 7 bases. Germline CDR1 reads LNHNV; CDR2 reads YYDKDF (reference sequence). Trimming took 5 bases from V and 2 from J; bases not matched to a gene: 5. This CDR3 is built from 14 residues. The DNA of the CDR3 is TGTGCCACCAGCGCGGGACAGAACAACTATGGCTACACCTTC. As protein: CATSAGQNNYGYTF.

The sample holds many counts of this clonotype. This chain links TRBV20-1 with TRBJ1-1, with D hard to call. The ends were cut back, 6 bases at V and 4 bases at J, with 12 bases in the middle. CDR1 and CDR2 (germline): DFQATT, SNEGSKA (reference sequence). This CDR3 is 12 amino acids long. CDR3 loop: CSAAESSTEAFF. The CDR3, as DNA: TGCAGTGCCGCGGAGTCCTCCACTGAAGCTTTCTTT.

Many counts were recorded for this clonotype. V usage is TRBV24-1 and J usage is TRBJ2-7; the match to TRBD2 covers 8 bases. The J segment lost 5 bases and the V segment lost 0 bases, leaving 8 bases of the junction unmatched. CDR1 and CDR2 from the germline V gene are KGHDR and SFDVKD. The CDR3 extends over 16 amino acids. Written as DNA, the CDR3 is TGTGCCACCAGTGATTTGCTTGCGGGAGGATCCAACGAGCAGTACTTC. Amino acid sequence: CATSDLLAGGSNEQYF.

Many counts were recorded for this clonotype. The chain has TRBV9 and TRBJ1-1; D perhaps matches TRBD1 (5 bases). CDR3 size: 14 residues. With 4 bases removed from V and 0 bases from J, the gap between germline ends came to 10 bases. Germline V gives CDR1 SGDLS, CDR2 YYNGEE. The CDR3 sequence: CASSTQDLNTEAFF. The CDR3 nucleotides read TGTGCCAGCAGCACACAGGATCTGAACACTGAAGCTTTCTTT.

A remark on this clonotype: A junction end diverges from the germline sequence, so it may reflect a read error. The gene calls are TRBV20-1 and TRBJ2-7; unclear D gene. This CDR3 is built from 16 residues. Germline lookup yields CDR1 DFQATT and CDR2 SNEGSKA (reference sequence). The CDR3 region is CSARDLWAVRVYDQYF. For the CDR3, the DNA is TGCAGTGCTAGAGATCTGTGGGCGGTAAGAGTATACGATCAGTACTTC.

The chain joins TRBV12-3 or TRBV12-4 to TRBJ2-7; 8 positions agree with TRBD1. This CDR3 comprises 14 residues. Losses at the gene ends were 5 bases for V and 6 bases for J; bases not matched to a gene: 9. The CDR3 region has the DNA TGTGCCAGCAGTAAGGACAGGGTAACTGGCGAGCAGTACTTC. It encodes CASSKDRVTGEQYF.

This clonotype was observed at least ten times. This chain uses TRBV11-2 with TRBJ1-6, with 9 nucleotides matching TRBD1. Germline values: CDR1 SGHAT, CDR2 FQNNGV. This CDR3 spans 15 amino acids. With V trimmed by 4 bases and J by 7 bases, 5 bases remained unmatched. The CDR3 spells CASSSGTGMNSPLHF. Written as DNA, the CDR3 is TGTGCCAGCAGCTCTGGGACAGGGATGAATTCACCCCTCCACTTT. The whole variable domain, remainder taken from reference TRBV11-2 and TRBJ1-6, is EAGVAQSPRYKIIEKRQSVAFWCNPISGHATLYWYQQILGQGPKLLIQFQNNGVVDDSQLPKDRFSAERLKGVDSTLKIQPAKLEDSAVYLCASSSGTGMNSPLHFGNGTRLTVT.

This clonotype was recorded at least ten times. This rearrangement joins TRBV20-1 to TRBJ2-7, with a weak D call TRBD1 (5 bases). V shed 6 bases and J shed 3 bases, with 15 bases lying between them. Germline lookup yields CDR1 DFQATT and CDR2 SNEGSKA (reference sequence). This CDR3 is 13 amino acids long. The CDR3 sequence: CSALETDNYEQYF. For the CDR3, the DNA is TGCAGTGCGTTGGAGACAGACAACTACGAGCAGTACTTC.

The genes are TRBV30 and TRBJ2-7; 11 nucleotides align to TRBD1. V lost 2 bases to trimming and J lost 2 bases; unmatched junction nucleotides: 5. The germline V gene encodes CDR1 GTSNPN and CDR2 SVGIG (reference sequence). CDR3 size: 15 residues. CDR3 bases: TGTGCCTGGAGTAGGGCGGGACAGGGGGCCTACGAGCAGTACTTC. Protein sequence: CAWSRAGQGAYEQYF.